Following are 27 T cell receptor beta chains from one sample sequenced in a study of cytomegalovirus exposure and HLA in healthy donors. With 60 Vbeta and 13 Jbeta primers, the PCR was carried out. This table comes from immunoSEQ multiplex PCR, and its TCRdb copy is limited to in-frame clones, with some not included. The sample has under 200,000 clones, 77% seen once. Sequencing input: PBMCs. The receptors originated from a male donor in good health and CMV-seropositive.

This clone was counted between two and nine times. The chain carries TRBV12-5 and TRBJ1-1; 7 positions match TRBD1. In germline, CDR1 is LGHNT, CDR2 FRNRAP. V lost 1 base and J lost 1; bases outside the gene matches: 9. The CDR3 is made up of 17 amino acids. In nucleotides, the CDR3 is TGTGCTAGTGGTTTGGCCCTACCGGGACAGCGGAACACTGAAGCTTTCTTT. It specifies CASGLALPGQRNTEAFF.

The chain joins TRBV6-5 to TRBJ2-5; 8 positions match TRBD2. The germline CDR1 and CDR2 sequences are MNHEY and SVGAGI. Unmatched junction bases numbered 9, after V lost 6 bases and J lost 3 bases. CDR3 length: 15 amino acids. CDR3 in DNA: TGTGCCAGCAGAGCCTCCGGGACTAGTGAAGAGACCCAGTACTTC. This sequence encodes CASRASGTSEETQYF.

This clone was seen only a few times. The rearrangement joins TRBV7-8 to TRBJ2-1; D might be TRBD2 (6 bases). V was pared by 5 bases and J by 7 bases, with 12 bases between. CDR1 SGHVS and CDR2 FQNEAQ come from the germline V gene. The CDR3 length is 13 residues. CDR3: CASSHGAGNEQFF. CDR3 bases: TGTGCCAGCAGCCATGGGGCGGGGAATGAGCAGTTCTTC.

V usage is TRBV2 and J usage is TRBJ1-2, with a possible D match to TRBD1 (6 bases). CDR1 is SNHLY, CDR2 FYNNEI, per germline. V was clipped by 6 bases and J by 4 bases, with 18 bases between them. The CDR3 extends over 15 amino acids. CDR3: CASSSALGAGYGYTF. The CDR3 coding sequence is TGTGCCAGCAGCTCAGCCCTGGGGGCCGGCTATGGCTACACCTTC. Variable domain in full (rest from reference TRBV2 and TRBJ1-2): EPEVTQTPSHQVTQMGQEVILRCVPISNHLYFYWYRQILGQKVEFLVSFYNNEISEKSEIFDDQFSVERPDGSNFTLKIRSTKLEDSAMYFCASSSALGAGYGYTFGSGTRLTVV.

The rearrangement uses TRBV21-1 and TRBJ2-7; the table gives TRBD1 as D, unverified against the DNA. TRBV21-1 corresponds to a pseudogene. CDR3 length equals 13 residues. CDR3 DNA: TGTGCCAGCGGACAGGGGTCCCCCTACGAGCAGTACTTC. Its protein product is CASGQGSPYEQYF.

The V gene is TRBV6-4, the J gene TRBJ2-1; D call uncertain. CDR3 length equals 14 residues. Per the germline V gene, CDR1 is MRHNA and CDR2 is SNTAGT. Trimming cost V 2 bases and J 9 bases, with 14 bases left between them. The CDR3 spells CASSDAVSTSEQFF. The CDR3, as DNA: TGTGCCAGCAGTGACGCGGTTTCTACAAGTGAGCAGTTCTTC.

This chain connects TRBV30 to TRBJ1-3; 9 nucleotides agree with TRBD1. Trimming cost V 8 bases and J 0 bases; bases outside gene matches: 2. This CDR3 is 13 amino acids long. From germline, CDR1 is GTSNPN and CDR2 SVGIG (reference sequence). CDR3 sequence: CAGDRVSGNTIYF. The CDR3 DNA reads TGTGCCGGGGACAGGGTCTCTGGAAACACCATATATTTT.

This sequence joins TRBV21-1 and TRBJ1-2. TRBV21-1 constitutes a pseudogene. This CDR3 comprises 18 residues. CDR3 in amino acids: CASRKEGGGRARLYGYTF. The CDR3 nucleotides are TGTGCCAGCAGGAAAGAGGGGGGCGGGAGGGCCCGCCTCTATGGCTACACCTTC.

This rearrangement joins TRBV6-5 to TRBJ1-2; D possibly corresponds to TRBD1 (5 bases). The V gene lost 2 bases and the J gene lost 8 bases, with 9 bases spanning the gap. CDR1 and CDR2 from the germline V gene are MNHEY and SVGAGI. The CDR3 runs to 12 residues. The CDR3 nucleotides are TGTGCCAGCAGTTACGGGGGGGAAGGCTACACCTTC. Its translation: CASSYGGEGYTF.

This sequence joins TRBV4-2 and TRBJ2-5; 14 bases match TRBD2. The trim removed 4 bases at V and 2 bases at J, leaving 3 bases unmatched. Germline CDR1 reads LGHNA; CDR2 reads YNFKEQ. This CDR3 region has 16 residues. CDR3 sequence reads: CASSLRLAGGQETQYF. The CDR3, as DNA: TGTGCCAGCAGCCTGCGACTAGCGGGGGGGCAAGAGACCCAGTACTTC.

This rearrangement joins TRBV18 to TRBJ1-2, with D possibly matching TRBD1 (6 bases). Trimming took off 3 bases at V and 9 bases at J, with 14 bases between the two ends. This CDR3 has 13 residues. Germline-derived CDR1 and CDR2 are KGHSH and LQKENI. The CDR3 bases are TGTGCCAGCTCACCGAGACAGGAGTATAGCTACACCTTC. It is translated as CASSPRQEYSYTF.

The gene calls are TRBV6-5 and TRBJ1-2, with TRBD1 identical over 8 bases. The CDR3 consists of 13 residues. V shed 6 bases, J shed 4 bases, and the junction held 4 bases outside the gene matches. The germline CDR1 and CDR2 sequences are MNHEY and SVGAGI. The DNA for the CDR3 is TGTGCCAGCAGCCGGGGACAGGCCTATGGCTACACCTTC. Translating it yields CASSRGQAYGYTF.

Points on this clone: In the same sample, other DNA sequences code for this CDR3. The genes are TRBV7-9 and TRBJ1-1; D call uncertain. The V gene's germline CDR1 is SEHNR and CDR2 FQNEAQ (reference sequence). Trimming left V 4 bases short and J 1 base short, with 7 bases between. CDR3 length: 13 amino acids. The CDR3 DNA is TGTGCCAGCAGCTCAGGAACGAACACTGAAGCTTTCTTT. It yields the protein CASSSGTNTEAFF.

The CDR3 DNA follows: TGTGCCAGCTGCCAGACTAGATCGTGGGAGACCCAGTACTTC. This translates into CASCQTRSWETQYF. The chain is built from TRBV6-1 and TRBJ2-5; TRBD2 is a possible D gene (6 bases). Germline V gene data show CDR1 as MNHNS and CDR2 as SASEGT. Trimming took 8 bases from V and 5 from J, leaving 18 bases between them. The CDR3 is 14 amino acids.

The chain carries TRBV4-1 and TRBJ1-5, with D maybe TRBD1 (5 bases). Looked up from germline, CDR1 is MGHRA and CDR2 is YSYEKL. There are 20 residues in the CDR3. Trimming took 1 base from V and 2 from J, leaving 24 bases between them. The chain's CDR3 is CASSQAPRRVSGQGNQPQHF. CDR3 in DNA: TGCGCCAGCAGCCAAGCGCCGAGGAGGGTCTCGGGGCAGGGCAATCAGCCCCAGCATTTT.

V gene TRBV21-1 combines with J gene TRBJ1-3; TRBD1, as called in the table, went unchecked against the DNA. TRBV21-1 corresponds to a pseudogene. This CDR3 contains 16 residues. CDR3 sequence (DNA): TGTGCCAGCAGCAAAGGGCCAGGTAGGTCGGGAAACACCATATATTTT. Protein product: CASSKGPGRSGNTIYF.

The rearrangement uses TRBV14 and TRBJ1-1; unclear D gene. The germline CDR1 and CDR2 sequences are SGHDN and FVKESK. V lost 4 bases, J lost 1 base, and 10 bases lay in between. This CDR3 spans 14 amino acids. In nucleotides, the CDR3 is TGTGCCAGCAGCCCAGTCGAGCGGAACACTGAAGCTTTCTTT. Protein product: CASSPVERNTEAFF.

The chain couples TRBV10-1 to TRBJ1-5; D is unresolved. Germline CDR1 is WNHNN and CDR2 is SYGVQD (reference sequence). V gave up 7 bases and J gave up 4 bases, with 8 bases separating them. This CDR3 has 12 residues. CDR3 sequence (DNA): TGCGCCAGCACGGGGAGAAATCAGCCCCAGCATTTT. Residues: CASTGRNQPQHF.

The chain uses TRBV30 and TRBJ1-1, with TRBD1 as a possible D gene (6 bases). Trimming removed 4 bases at V and 0 bases at J, with 12 bases between. The CDR3 sequence is 14 residues long. The germline V gene encodes CDR1 GTSNPN and CDR2 SVGIG (reference sequence). In nucleotides, the CDR3 is TGTGCCTGGATGCCTAGGGGGATGAACACTGAAGCTTTCTTT. Encoded protein: CAWMPRGMNTEAFF.

CDR3 loop: CASSLAFQPQHF. The CDR3 DNA reads as TGTGCCAGCAGCTTAGCCTTCCAGCCCCAGCATTTT. This rearrangement joins TRBV7-9 to TRBJ1-5; D is ambiguous. V was trimmed by 0 bases and J by 7 bases, leaving 4 bases between them. CDR3 size: 12 residues. Germline values: CDR1 SEHNR, CDR2 FQNEAQ (reference sequence).

Notes on this clone: Other nucleotide sequences from this sample produce the same CDR3. The V gene is TRBV4-3, the J gene TRBJ2-2; TRBD1 matches at 8 bases. Germline CDR1 is LGHNA and CDR2 is YSLEER. V was clipped by 0 bases and J by 5 bases; unmatched bases: 5. The CDR3 length is 16 residues. CDR3 in amino acids: CASSQDRGLETGELFF. The DNA for the CDR3 is TGCGCCAGCAGCCAAGACAGGGGGCTGGAAACCGGGGAGCTGTTTTTT.

The V and J genes are TRBV11-2 and TRBJ2-7; 7 bases are shared with TRBD1. With 3 bases clipped from V and 2 bases from J, the junction kept 4 bases outside the gene matches. Germline values: CDR1 SGHAT, CDR2 FQNNGV. The CDR3 is 14 residues long. This chain's CDR3 is CASSFRQGTYEQYF. The CDR3 region has the DNA TGTGCCAGCAGCTTCAGACAGGGCACCTACGAGCAGTACTTC.

In DNA form, the CDR3 reads TGTGCCAGCAGCCAATTTAGCGGGGGGGGAACAGATACGCAGTATTTT. Encoded protein: CASSQFSGGGTDTQYF. The chain recombines TRBV4-2 with TRBJ2-3; 11 positions agree with TRBD2. Germline V gives CDR1 LGHNA, CDR2 YNFKEQ. The V segment lost 2 bases and the J segment 3 bases; nucleotides outside the gene matches: 4. CDR3 length: 16 amino acids.

The rearrangement joins TRBV9 to TRBJ2-5; 8 bases match TRBD1. This CDR3 region has 15 residues. The junction had 8 bases not matched to a gene; V was cut back by 6 bases and J by 1 base. Germline lookup yields CDR1 SGDLS and CDR2 YYNGEE. CDR3 in DNA: TGTGCCAGCACCGGGTGGGGACAGGTCCAAGAGACCCAGTACTTC. Protein sequence: CASTGWGQVQETQYF.

The chain joins TRBV5-6 to TRBJ2-1; 10 bases agree with TRBD1. This CDR3 is built from 15 residues. The trim removed 3 bases at V and 5 bases at J, leaving 5 bases unmatched. Germline lookup yields CDR1 SGHDT and CDR2 YYEEEE. The CDR3 region is CASSWVGTGDNEQFF. CDR3 coding DNA: TGTGCCAGCAGCTGGGTCGGGACAGGGGACAATGAGCAGTTCTTC.

V gene TRBV5-4 combines with J gene TRBJ1-1; weak D call: TRBD1 (6 bases). The V gene's germline CDR1 is SGHNT and CDR2 YYREEE (reference sequence). The CDR3 runs to 15 residues. V was pared by 2 bases and J by 2 bases, with 13 bases between. The chain's CDR3 is CASSLVPGDNTEAFF. The CDR3 DNA reads TGTGCCAGCAGCTTAGTTCCAGGGGACAACACTGAAGCTTTCTTT. Complete variable domain (other parts from reference TRBV5-4 and TRBJ1-1): ETGVTQSPTHLIKTRGQQVTLRCSSQSGHNTVSWYQQALGQGPQFIFQYYREEENGRGNFPPRFSGLQFPNYSSELNVNALELDDSALYLCASSLVPGDNTEAFFGQGTRLTVV.

This clone was seen repeatedly, ten times or more. This chain joins TRBV5-3 and TRBJ2-7; a weak D match, TRBD1 (6 bases). TRBV5-3 carries the ORF label, with uncertain function. The CDR3 runs to 13 residues. Trimming took off 0 bases at V and 3 bases at J, with 7 bases between the two ends. Written as DNA, the CDR3 is TGTGCCAGAAGCTTGGTAGGGGGCTACGAGCAGTACTTC. Translated, it gives CARSLVGGYEQYF.